The 32 T cell receptor beta chains below were found in one sample sequenced in a study of CD8+ T cells in alopecia areata. In each case, RNA was isolated and then reverse transcribed into cDNA as the sequencing template. Measured with immunoSEQ multiplex PCR; TCRdb has only the in-frame clones, and not every one. The sample has 100,000 to 120,000 clones; less than 60% are singletons. Noted treatment: oral pan-JAK inhibitor, 5-10 mg twice daily. The sample in question was CD4+ T cells sorted from blood, obtained at week 24, from a patient treated with tofacitinib. These receptors were collected from a human donor with alopecia areata.

The chain couples TRBV6-5 to TRBJ1-1; D not certain. This CDR3 contains 13 residues. CDR1 and CDR2 from the germline V gene are MNHEY and SVGAGI. V was trimmed by 0 bases and J by 7 bases, leaving 9 bases between them. CDR3 bases: TGTGCCAGCAGTTACTCCGTCGGGGTTGAAGCTTTCTTT. It translates to CASSYSVGVEAFF.

The J gene is TRBJ2-7, the V gene TRBV2; possibly TRBD2 for D (5 bases). The germline V gene has CDR1 SNHLY and CDR2 FYNNEI. The CDR3 is made up of 12 amino acids. The V and J ends lost 4 bases and 6 bases respectively, with 10 bases between them. The CDR3 loop reads CASSGTLSEQYF. The CDR3, as DNA: TGTGCCAGCAGTGGGACTCTCTCCGAGCAGTACTTC. The variable domain in full, completed from reference TRBV2 and TRBJ2-7, reads EPEVTQTPSHQVTQMGQEVILRCVPISNHLYFYWYRQILGQKVEFLVSFYNNEISEKSEIFDDQFSVERPDGSNFTLKIRSTKLEDSAMYFCASSGTLSEQYFGPGTRLTVT.

The V call is TRBV6-5, the J call TRBJ1-5; 9 nucleotides align to TRBD1. The CDR3 totals 15 residues. V lost 6 bases to trimming and J lost 4 bases; unmatched junction nucleotides: 7. Per the germline V gene, CDR1 is MNHEY and CDR2 is SVGAGI. This CDR3 reads CASRQQGAGNQPQHF. In nucleotides, the CDR3 is TGTGCCAGCAGACAACAGGGGGCAGGTAATCAGCCCCAGCATTTT.

The V and J genes are TRBV5-6 and TRBJ2-7; D call uncertain. The CDR3 length is 11 residues. Trimming removed 4 bases from V and 2 bases from J, with 4 bases in between. Germline CDR1 reads SGHDT; CDR2 reads YYEEEE. The CDR3 coding sequence is TGTGCCAGCAGCGTCGCCTACGAGCAGTACTTC. This translates into CASSVAYEQYF. Full variable domain (missing parts from reference TRBV5-6 and TRBJ2-7): DAGVTQSPTHLIKTRGQQVTLRCSPKSGHDTVSWYQQALGQGPQFIFQYYEEEERQRGNFPDRFSGHQFPNYSSELNVNALLLGDSALYLCASSVAYEQYFGPGTRLTVT.

The V and J genes are TRBV27 and TRBJ1-2; no firm D call. CDR1 and CDR2 from the germline V gene are MNHEY and SMNVEV (reference sequence). The CDR3 runs 13 residues. V lost 3 bases and J lost 7, with 12 bases in between. The CDR3 nucleotides are TGTGCCAGCAGTTTTTCTGGGATGAGTGGCTACACCTTC. The encoded protein is CASSFSGMSGYTF.

This clone was detected a few times. The chain recombines TRBV4-3 with TRBJ2-5, with D uncertain. The length of the CDR3 is 15 residues. V was trimmed by 3 bases and J by 4 bases, leaving 15 bases between them. Germline V CDR1 and CDR2: LGHNA, YSLEER. CDR3 nucleotide sequence: TGCGCCAGCAGCCAGAACCGGGCCCCGGGAGAGACCCAGTACTTC. Translated, it gives CASSQNRAPGETQYF.

V usage is TRBV29-1 and J usage is TRBJ2-6; 7 bases fit TRBD2. The CDR3 has 16 residues. CDR1 is SQVTM, CDR2 ANQGSEA, per germline. V trimming: 4 bases; J trimming: 0 bases; junction bases outside the gene matches: 6. The CDR3 loop is CSVGEGYLSGANVLTF. CDR3 sequence (DNA): TGCAGCGTTGGGGAGGGGTACCTCTCTGGGGCCAACGTCCTGACTTTC.

The chain couples TRBV28 to TRBJ2-3, with unresolved D. V dropped 6 bases and J dropped 2 bases, with 9 bases sitting between them. The CDR3 is made up of 13 amino acids. Germline V lookup: CDR1 MDHEN, CDR2 SYDVKM. Here the CDR3 DNA reads TGTGCCAGCAGGCGAGACAACACAGATACGCAGTATTTT. The encoded protein is CASRRDNTDTQYF.

For this clone: At one boundary the junction diverges from the germline segment, which might be a read error. The chain recombines TRBV7-9 with TRBJ1-2, with D tentatively TRBD1 (5 bases). Germline CDR1 and CDR2: SEHNR and FQNEAQ (reference sequence). The CDR3 length is 13 residues. CDR3 sequence (DNA): TGTGCCGGTGCTTACCCAGGGACTCTCCTCCCGGGGTTC. This sequence encodes CAGAYPGTLLPGF.

The chain carries TRBV7-9 and TRBJ1-5, with D possibly being TRBD1 (5 bases). This CDR3 region has 14 residues. Per germline, CDR1 SEHNR and CDR2 FQNEAQ (reference sequence). V shed 0 bases and J shed 8 bases, with 11 bases lying between them. The CDR3 protein is CASSLAGGTEPQHF. The CDR3 region has the DNA TGTGCCAGCAGCTTAGCGGGGGGGACGGAGCCCCAGCATTTT.

This clone was counted between two and nine times. This sequence joins TRBV30 and TRBJ1-2; perhaps TRBD1 as D (5 bases). CDR3 length: 12 amino acids. The V end lost 2 bases, the J end lost 4 bases, and 8 bases lay between the germline ends. CDR1 GTSNPN and CDR2 SVGIG come from the germline V gene (reference sequence). CDR3 sequence: CAWSPGGYGYTF. CDR3 bases: TGTGCCTGGAGTCCCGGGGGCTATGGCTACACCTTC.

This clone was seen only once. The rearrangement links TRBV20-1 to TRBJ1-1; D is perhaps TRBD1 (6 bases). The germline V gene encodes CDR1 DFQATT and CDR2 SNEGSKA (reference sequence). The V gene lost 2 bases and the J gene lost 8 bases, with 9 bases spanning the gap. The CDR3 loop spans 11 amino acids. CDR3 nucleotides: TGCAGTGCTAGACGGGACATCGAAGCTTTCTTT. Translated, it gives CSARRDIEAFF.

This clone occurred a few times. This chain joins TRBV2 and TRBJ1-1; tentatively, D is TRBD1 (5 bases). V lost 2 bases and J 9 bases, leaving 10 bases between the germline ends. The CDR3 extends over 12 amino acids. Germline V gene sequence: CDR1 SNHLY, CDR2 FYNNEI. The CDR3 sequence: CASSESGAKAFF. The CDR3 region has the DNA TGTGCCAGCAGTGAATCCGGGGCGAAAGCTTTCTTT.

CDR3 DNA sequence: TGTGCCAGCAGCTCTAGCTATAGCTCCTACGAGCAGTACTTC. Protein sequence: CASSSSYSSYEQYF. The gene calls are TRBV7-2 and TRBJ2-7; the D gene is possibly TRBD2 (5 bases). The CDR3 has 14 amino acids. CDR1 and CDR2 from the germline V gene are SGHTA and FQGNSA. Trimming pared 4 bases from V and 0 bases from J, leaving 10 bases between. The complete variable domain, with remaining parts taken from reference TRBV7-2 and TRBJ2-7, reads GAGVSQSPSNKVTEKGKDVELRCDPISGHTALYWYRQSLGQGLEFLIYFQGNSAPDKSGLPSDRFSAERTGGSVSTLTIQRTQQEDSAVYLCASSSSYSSYEQYFGPGTRLTVT.

Concerning this clone itself: Other DNA sequences from this sample encode an identical CDR3 as well. The genes are TRBV20-1 and TRBJ1-2; D remains ambiguous. The V end lost 3 bases, the J end lost 4 bases, and 6 bases lay between the germline ends. This CDR3 has 11 residues. CDR1 and CDR2 from the germline V gene are DFQATT and SNEGSKA (reference sequence). The CDR3 sequence is CSARGGYGYTF. As DNA, the CDR3 is TGCAGTGCTAGGGGTGGCTATGGCTACACCTTC.

The V and J genes are TRBV30 and TRBJ1-2, with D hard to call. V lost 3 bases and J lost 4, with 12 bases in between. Germline values: CDR1 GTSNPN, CDR2 SVGIG (reference sequence). The CDR3 extends over 13 amino acids. The CDR3 nucleotides are TGTGCCTGGAGGGACGGCAATTCCTATGGCTACACCTTC. This sequence encodes CAWRDGNSYGYTF.

The rearrangement links TRBV5-6 to TRBJ1-1; D is ambiguous. CDR1 and CDR2 (germline): SGHDT, YYEEEE. This CDR3 has 14 amino acids. V was trimmed by 0 bases and J by 2 bases, leaving 8 bases between them. CDR3 residues: CASSLGAGNTEAFF. As DNA, the CDR3 is TGTGCCAGCAGCTTGGGGGCAGGCAACACTGAAGCTTTCTTT.

This clone was observed a few times. V gene TRBV29-1 combines with J gene TRBJ1-2, with D uncertain. CDR1 is SQVTM and CDR2 is ANQGSEA in the germline V gene. V shed 4 bases and J shed 2 bases, with 14 bases lying between them. This CDR3 region has 14 residues. The CDR3 spells CSVVSGQDNYGYTF. The CDR3 DNA sequence: TGCAGCGTTGTTAGTGGGCAGGACAACTATGGCTACACCTTC.

The chain links TRBV10-3 to TRBJ2-5; 7 bases map to TRBD2. The length of the CDR3 is 14 residues. V lost 6 bases to trimming and J lost 0 bases; unmatched junction nucleotides: 4. Germline assignment: CDR1 ENHRY and CDR2 SYGVKD. The CDR3 nucleotides are TGTGCCATCAGGAGCGGGGAGAACCAAGAGACCCAGTACTTC. Protein product: CAIRSGENQETQYF.

The chain has TRBV5-1 and TRBJ1-2, with TRBD1 matching 9 bases. The germline V gene encodes CDR1 SGHRS and CDR2 YFSETQ. With 4 bases clipped from V and 5 bases from J, the junction kept 9 bases outside the gene matches. The CDR3 spans 15 residues. CDR3 DNA sequence: TGCGCCAGCAGCCCAAACCCGACAGGGGGTTATGGCTACACCTTC. Translating gives CASSPNPTGGYGYTF.

CDR3: CAWSVQILNSPLHF. The CDR3 DNA is TGTGCCTGGAGTGTACAGATTCTTAATTCACCCCTCCACTTT. The chain employs TRBV30 and TRBJ1-6, with unresolved D. The CDR3 runs 14 residues. The V end lost 0 bases, the J end lost 6 bases, and 9 bases lay between the germline ends. CDR1 GTSNPN and CDR2 SVGIG come from the germline V gene (reference sequence).

The chain has TRBV5-4 and TRBJ1-1; TRBD1 matches 8 bases. Germline V gene data show CDR1 as SGHNT and CDR2 as YYREEE (reference sequence). The CDR3 runs 15 residues. Trimming removed 2 bases from V and 5 bases from J; junction bases left unmatched: 8. CDR3 sequence reads: CASSFGQGGITEAFF. CDR3 DNA: TGTGCCAGCAGCTTCGGACAGGGCGGAATAACTGAAGCTTTCTTT.

The chain joins TRBV5-4 to TRBJ2-1; 7 bases line up with TRBD1. Germline trimming cut 0 bases from V and 5 bases from J; bases unmatched to any gene: 5. The germline CDR1 and CDR2 sequences are SGHNT and YYREEE (reference sequence). This CDR3 comprises 15 residues. The CDR3 coding sequence is TGTGCCAGCAGCTTGGACAGGGGAATTGACAATGAGCAGTTCTTC. This sequence encodes CASSLDRGIDNEQFF.

This chain connects TRBV7-2 to TRBJ1-2; D is unresolved. This CDR3 region has 12 residues. Germline V CDR1 and CDR2: SGHTA, FQGNSA. Trimming left V 3 bases short and J 7 bases short, with 9 bases between. The CDR3 DNA follows: TGTGCCAGCAGCTTTAGCGATGGTGGCTACACCTTC. Protein sequence: CASSFSDGGYTF.

There are a few counts of this clone. This chain joins TRBV5-1 and TRBJ2-5; 9 nucleotides align to TRBD1. Per germline, CDR1 SGHRS and CDR2 YFSETQ. CDR3 length equals 14 residues. Trimming cost V 7 bases and J 2 bases; bases outside gene matches: 6. CDR3 protein: CASRNGQGQETQYF. CDR3 sequence (DNA): TGCGCCAGCCGAAACGGACAGGGGCAAGAGACCCAGTACTTC.

This clone was detected a few times. This rearrangement joins TRBV29-1 to TRBJ2-5, with D hard to call. Germline lookup yields CDR1 SQVTM and CDR2 ANQGSEA. The CDR3 covers 12 residues. Trimming shortened V by 3 bases and J by 2 bases, and 7 bases separated the two germline ends. CDR3 residues: CSVELPQETQYF. The CDR3 bases are TGCAGCGTTGAGCTCCCACAAGAGACCCAGTACTTC.

The CDR3 DNA sequence: TGCGCCAGCAGCCATCCGGACAGGCCTGATCAGCCCCAGCATTTT. It codes for CASSHPDRPDQPQHF. V gene TRBV4-1 combines with J gene TRBJ1-5, with 7 bases matching TRBD1. The CDR3 length is 15 residues. Germline V gene lookup returns CDR1 MGHRA and CDR2 YSYEKL. Trimming cost V 3 bases and J 5 bases; bases outside gene matches: 7.

For the CDR3, the DNA is TGTGCCAGCCGTAGGGGGACCACAGATACGCAGTATTTT. As protein: CASRRGTTDTQYF. The chain combines TRBV7-2 with TRBJ2-3; TRBD1 might be the D (6 bases). The CDR3 spans 13 residues. Germline V CDR1 and CDR2: SGHTA, FQGNSA. V was cut by 8 bases and J by 2 bases, with 11 bases left in between.

J is TRBJ1-2 and V is TRBV5-4, with D possibly matching TRBD1 (6 bases). CDR1 is SGHNT, CDR2 YYREEE, per germline (reference sequence). V lost 3 bases, J lost 6 bases, and 18 bases lay in between. CDR3 length equals 15 residues. CDR3 nucleotide sequence: TGTGCCAGCAGCTCGCGCTACAGGGAATCGCATGGCTACACCTTC. Translation gives CASSSRYRESHGYTF.

The chain links TRBV6-5 to TRBJ1-4; TRBD1 agrees at 9 bases. In germline, CDR1 is MNHEY, CDR2 SVGAGI. Germline trimming cut 10 bases from V and 6 bases from J; bases unmatched to any gene: 12. The CDR3 spans 15 residues. CDR3 residues: CAISERTGADEKLFF. The CDR3, as DNA: TGTGCCATCAGCGAGAGGACAGGGGCGGATGAAAAACTGTTTTTT.

This clone came up a few times. CDR3: CASSSRGRSTDTQYF. Here the CDR3 DNA reads TGTGCCAGCAGCTCCCGGGGGAGGAGCACAGATACGCAGTATTTT. The genes are TRBV9 and TRBJ2-3; possible D gene TRBD2, 6 bases. CDR1 SGDLS and CDR2 YYNGEE come from the germline V gene. This CDR3 has 15 amino acids. V was trimmed by 4 bases and J by 0 bases, leaving 12 bases between them.

V is TRBV7-2 and J is TRBJ2-2; weak D call: TRBD2 (5 bases). The germline V gene has CDR1 SGHTA and CDR2 FQGNSA. Deletions cut 3 bases from V and 0 bases from J, with 17 bases between. The CDR3 loop spans 18 amino acids. The CDR3 sequence is CASSFTGWEAANTGELFF. The CDR3, as DNA: TGTGCCAGCAGCTTTACGGGATGGGAAGCAGCGAACACCGGGGAGCTGTTTTTT.